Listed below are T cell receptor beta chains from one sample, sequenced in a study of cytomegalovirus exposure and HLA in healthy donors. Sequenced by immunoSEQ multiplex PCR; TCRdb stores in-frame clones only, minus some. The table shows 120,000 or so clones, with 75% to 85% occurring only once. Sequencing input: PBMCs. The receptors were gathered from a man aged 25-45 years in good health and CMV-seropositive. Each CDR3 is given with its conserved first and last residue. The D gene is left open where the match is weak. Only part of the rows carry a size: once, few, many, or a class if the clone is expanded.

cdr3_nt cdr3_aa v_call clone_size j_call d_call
TGTGCCTGGGGTCCGGGACAGGGAACCTACGAGCAGTACTTC CAWGPGQGTYEQYF TRBV30 NA TRBJ2-7 TRBD1
TGTGCCAGTAGTATCTTAAACAGGGTCACCAGCTCCTACGAGCAGTACTTC CASSILNRVTSSYEQYF TRBV19 NA TRBJ2-7 NA
TGTGCCAGCTCACCCAAGATTCAGACAGGGGGCTTCCACGAGCAGTACTTC CASSPKIQTGGFHEQYF TRBV18 NA TRBJ2-7 TRBD1
TGTGCCAGCAGCTTAGGGGGGGGAGCTTCGCAGTATTTT CASSLGGGASQYF TRBV7-8 NA TRBJ2-3 TRBD2
TGTGCCAGCAGCTACAGGGGGCAGCCCCAGCATTTT CASSYRGQPQHF TRBV13 NA TRBJ1-5 TRBD1
TGTGCCAGCAGGGGGGCATCGGATACGCAGTATTTT CASRGASDTQYF TRBV9 NA TRBJ2-3 NA
TGTGCCAGCAGCCAAGTCGGGGGTACGGCAGATACGCAGTATTTT CASSQVGGTADTQYF TRBV4-2 NA TRBJ2-3 NA
TGTGCCAGCGGCGTCCGACTCTATAATTCACCCCTCCACTTT CASGVRLYNSPLHF TRBV5-6 NA TRBJ1-6 NA
TGTGCCAGCAGCCACCAGGGTCGGGGCTACACCTTC CASSHQGRGYTF TRBV14 NA TRBJ1-2 NA
TGTGCCAGCAGCTCCTTCAATGAGCAGTTCTTC CASSSFNEQFF TRBV13 NA TRBJ2-1 NA
TGTGCCAGCAGTTACCGGGGAAACGGGGAGCTGTTTTTT CASSYRGNGELFF TRBV6-5 NA TRBJ2-2 NA
TGTGCCAGCAGACGAGGGCAAGCGGGAGGCTACACCTTC CASRRGQAGGYTF TRBV6-5 NA TRBJ1-2 NA
TGTGCCAGCAGTCCCCTTGGAGCGGGGGATTCGGATAGCGGTTACATTCAGTACTTC CASSPLGAGDSDSGYIQYF TRBV27 NA TRBJ2-4 TRBD2
TGTGCCAGCAGGTACGGGACAGGCGAAAACAATGAGCAGTTCTTC CASRYGTGENNEQFF TRBV14 few TRBJ2-1 TRBD1
TGTGCCAGCTCACCCCGAGATACGCAGTATTTT CASSPRDTQYF TRBV18 NA TRBJ2-3 NA
TGCGCCAGCAGCCCTAACAGTAACACCGGGGAGCTGTTTTTT CASSPNSNTGELFF TRBV5-1 NA TRBJ2-2 NA
TGTGCCAGCAGCCCACTAGCGGGGGGGTACCAAGAGACCCAGTACTTC CASSPLAGGYQETQYF TRBV7-7 NA TRBJ2-5 TRBD2
TGTGCCAGTAGTATCAGGGTGAACACTGAAGCTTTCTTT CASSIRVNTEAFF TRBV19 NA TRBJ1-1 NA
TGCGCCAGCAGCCTTGCCGGGACACTCTCCTACGAGCAGTACTTC CASSLAGTLSYEQYF TRBV4-1 NA TRBJ2-7 NA
TGCAGCGTTGATTCCGGGTCTGAAGCTTTCTTT CSVDSGSEAFF TRBV29-1 NA TRBJ1-1 NA
TGTGCCAGCAGTGAATTTGGCGGCCCATCGGGGACTGAAGCTTTCTTT CASSEFGGPSGTEAFF TRBV2 few TRBJ1-1 NA
TGTGCCAGCAGCCAAGTGGCTCTCCCGGGGAATGAGCAGTTCTTC CASSQVALPGNEQFF TRBV4-2 NA TRBJ2-1 NA
TGTGCCAGTCAGGGATATAGCGGGGGGCCCGCCAAAAACATTCAGTACTTC CASQGYSGGPAKNIQYF TRBV28 once TRBJ2-4 TRBD2
TGTGCCAGCAGCGACCCCAGACTAGCGGGGTACAATGAGCAGTTCTTC CASSDPRLAGYNEQFF TRBV7-2 NA TRBJ2-1 TRBD2
TGTGCCAGCAGTCACCGGACAGGTTACTACGAGCAGTACTTC CASSHRTGYYEQYF TRBV6-5 NA TRBJ2-7 TRBD1
TGTGCCAGCAGCCAACTGACAGGGGTTCAGAACGAGCAGTACTTC CASSQLTGVQNEQYF TRBV27 NA TRBJ2-7 TRBD1
TGTGCCAGCAGTTACACGGGACAGGGCTACGAGCAGTACTTC CASSYTGQGYEQYF TRBV6-6 once TRBJ2-7 TRBD1
TGTGCCAGCAGCTTAGTGGGGGGCCAAGAGACCCAGTACTTC CASSLVGGQETQYF TRBV7-9 NA TRBJ2-5 NA
TGTGCCAGCAGCTTAGGTCAACAGGTATCGACGAATACGCAGTATTTT CASSLGQQVSTNTQYF TRBV7-6 NA TRBJ2-3 NA
TGTGCCAGCTCACCAAGGATCTACTTCGAGGGCACTGAAGCTTTCTTT CASSPRIYFEGTEAFF TRBV18 once TRBJ1-1 NA
TGTGCCAGCAGCTTCCTCCCGGGACAGTCGAACACCGGGGAGCTGTTTTTT CASSFLPGQSNTGELFF TRBV7-3 NA TRBJ2-2 TRBD1
TGTGCCAGCAGCTTAGCCCGCGGGGGGGCCTCTATCAATGAGCAGTTCTTC CASSLARGGASINEQFF TRBV11-2 NA TRBJ2-1 TRBD2
TGTGCCAGTAGACAGGGGGCAGATGAAAAACTGTTTTTT CASRQGADEKLFF TRBV19 NA TRBJ1-4 TRBD1
TGTGCCAGCAGTGGTACCGGGACAGGGGGTTCACCCCTCCACTTT CASSGTGTGGSPLHF TRBV2 once TRBJ1-6 TRBD1
TGCGCCAGCAGCCACCGCGAGCGACAGGATAATGAAAAACTGTTTTTT CASSHRERQDNEKLFF TRBV4-1 NA TRBJ1-4 NA
TGCGCCAGCAGCCAAGGCACCCTAAGACTGGGGGCGGATGAAAAACTGTTTTTT CASSQGTLRLGADEKLFF TRBV4-1 NA TRBJ1-4 NA
TGCGCCAGCAGCCCCAGCGACGGCTCCTACGAGCAGTACTTC CASSPSDGSYEQYF TRBV5-1 once TRBJ2-7 NA
TGCGCCAGCAGCCAAGGGACAGGCGGAGGGAGTGGCTACACCTTC CASSQGTGGGSGYTF TRBV4-1 once TRBJ1-2 TRBD1
TGCGCCAGCAGCTCCCGGGAGGCGCTTTCGGTAGATACGCAGTATTTT CASSSREALSVDTQYF TRBV5-1 NA TRBJ2-3 TRBD2
TGTGCCAGCAGTGAAGCGCCCCCAGGGGCCTCCTCTGGAAACACCATATATTTT CASSEAPPGASSGNTIYF TRBV6-1 few TRBJ1-3 NA
TGTGCCAGCAGCTGGGGGGGGAGGGGCACAGATACGCAGTATTTT CASSWGGRGTDTQYF TRBV7-2 NA TRBJ2-3 TRBD2
TGTGCCAGCAGCAACCCCGGGACAGGGGACCGGAATGAGCAGTTCTTC CASSNPGTGDRNEQFF TRBV5-4 few TRBJ2-1 TRBD1
TGCGCCAGCAGCCCATTCCCGGACAGGGCGGATGTCTACACCTTC CASSPFPDRADVYTF TRBV5-1 NA TRBJ1-2 TRBD1
TGTGCCAGCAGCGTACCGAGGACTAGCGGAAGCTCCTACAATGAGCAGTTCTTC CASSVPRTSGSSYNEQFF TRBV9 NA TRBJ2-1 TRBD2
TGTGCCAGCAGTGAAGGGACTAGCGGGGATACGCAGTATTTT CASSEGTSGDTQYF TRBV2 NA TRBJ2-3 TRBD2
TGTGCCAGCAGCTTGGGACAAATGAACACTGAAGCTTTCTTT CASSLGQMNTEAFF TRBV28 NA TRBJ1-1 NA
TGTGCCAGCTCACAAGGGAGACAGGGCGAGGGTAATTCACCCCTCCACTTT CASSQGRQGEGNSPLHF TRBV18 NA TRBJ1-6 TRBD1
TGTGCCAGTAGTATAGGGGCACAGGGTGCTCAGCCCCAGCATTTT CASSIGAQGAQPQHF TRBV19 NA TRBJ1-5 NA
TGCAGCGTTTTATCGGGCGGACAGGGAATCGCCGGCTACACCTTC CSVLSGGQGIAGYTF TRBV29-1 NA TRBJ1-2 TRBD1
TGTGCCAGCAGTCGCCAGGGAACCGGCTATCAGCCCCAGCATTTT CASSRQGTGYQPQHF TRBV27 NA TRBJ1-5 NA
TGTGCCAGCAGCCCCGGGACAAGTCCTAACCGTTACACCTTC CASSPGTSPNRYTF TRBV28 NA TRBJ1-2 NA
TGTGCCTGGAGTAGTGGGGACTACTCCTACAATGAGCAGTTCTTC CAWSSGDYSYNEQFF TRBV30 NA TRBJ2-1 TRBD2
TGCGCCAGCAGCCAGGATCCTAGCGGGGAAGCGTACGAGCAGTACTTC CASSQDPSGEAYEQYF TRBV4-1 NA TRBJ2-7 TRBD2
TGTGCCAGCAGCTTAGATCTCAGGGGGCGACGGACCGGGGAGCTGTTTTTT CASSLDLRGRRTGELFF TRBV7-8 NA TRBJ2-2 TRBD1
TGTGCCAGCAGCTGGACTAGCGGGGGGGGCGAGACCCAGTACTTC CASSWTSGGGETQYF TRBV7-2 few TRBJ2-5 TRBD2
TGCAGCGCCGAGAGCGGGACTAGCGGGGGTTTGGGGGAGACCCAGTACTTC CSAESGTSGGLGETQYF TRBV29-1 few TRBJ2-5 TRBD2
TGTGCCAGCAGTGGACAGGTTACTGCACCCTCGGGTGGCTACACCTTC CASSGQVTAPSGGYTF TRBV28 NA TRBJ1-2 TRBD1
TGCGCCAGCACGGCGGGCAGGCACAATGGCTACACCTTC CASTAGRHNGYTF TRBV5-1 once TRBJ1-2 NA
TGTGCCAGCAGCGGACAAGACAGGGAAGCTTTCTTT CASSGQDREAFF TRBV9 NA TRBJ1-1 NA
TGTGCCAGCAGCCCGGGGAGGGCCTACGAGCAGTACTTC CASSPGRAYEQYF TRBV7-3 NA TRBJ2-7 TRBD2